Listed below are T cell receptor beta chains from one sample, sequenced in a study of OX40 agonist ivuxolimab in advanced cancers. Using immunoSEQ multiplex PCR, the repertoire was profiled, and TCRdb retains in-frame clones only, with some absent. This sample carries 55,000 to 70,000 clones, around 86% of them seen once, and the ten largest clones take approximately 4.8%. This specimen was CD4+ or CD8+ T cells sorted from blood, taken in a trial of the OX40 agonist ivuxolimab. The receptors originated from an adult with an advanced solid tumor such as melanoma, head and neck, liver or kidney cancer. Both conserved end residues are part of each CDR3. The D gene is left open where the match is weak. Size is stated for part of the rows, as once, few or many counts, or as a class when the clone is expanded.

v_call	d_call	clone_size	j_call	cdr3_aa	cdr3_nt
TRBV2	NA	NA	TRBJ1-6	CASSERGSYNSPLHF	TGTGCCAGCAGTGAACGAGGCTCCTATAATTCACCCCTCCACTTT
TRBV11-3	NA	NA	TRBJ2-5	CASSLGGDQETQYF	TGTGCCAGCAGCTTAGGGGGGGACCAAGAGACCCAGTACTTC
TRBV2	NA	NA	TRBJ1-5	CASVKGPTGYNQPQHF	TGTGCCAGCGTAAAGGGTCCGACAGGCTACAATCAGCCCCAGCATTTT
TRBV11-2	TRBD2	NA	TRBJ2-7	CASSLALAGGRDEQYF	TGTGCCAGCAGCTTAGCACTAGCGGGAGGGCGAGACGAGCAGTACTTC
TRBV2	NA	once	TRBJ1-5	CASRTRENDNQPQHF	TGTGCCAGCAGGACCCGGGAGAACGACAATCAGCCCCAGCATTTT
TRBV5-4	NA	NA	TRBJ2-1	CASSLGWGLGSEQFF	TGTGCCAGCAGCTTAGGATGGGGGCTAGGGAGTGAGCAGTTCTTC
TRBV5-4	TRBD2	once	TRBJ2-5	CASSTGTSRETQYF	TGTGCCAGCAGCACCGGGACTAGCCGTGAGACCCAGTACTTC
TRBV21-1	NA	medium-sized	TRBJ1-5	CASSKGRYSNQPQHF	TGTGCCAGCAGCAAAGGCCGGTATAGCAATCAGCCCCAGCATTTT
TRBV6-1	NA	once	TRBJ2-7	CASRTVQDFYEQYF	TGTGCCAGCAGGACCGTTCAGGATTTCTACGAGCAGTACTTC
TRBV6-6	NA	NA	TRBJ2-7	CASRKMGGSYEQYF	TGTGCCAGCAGGAAGATGGGAGGCTCCTACGAGCAGTACTTC
TRBV28	TRBD2	NA	TRBJ2-1	CASNGGVTYNEQFF	TGTGCCAGCAACGGGGGGGTAACCTACAATGAGCAGTTCTTC
TRBV19	TRBD2	NA	TRBJ2-1	CASSTSGFSVLSEQFF	TGTGCCAGTAGTACTAGCGGGTTTAGCGTCCTCAGTGAGCAGTTCTTC
TRBV6-1	TRBD2	NA	TRBJ2-1	CASSQAGKYNEQFF	TGTGCCAGCAGTCAAGCGGGGAAATACAATGAGCAGTTCTTC
TRBV27	NA	NA	TRBJ2-7	CASSFRLSYEQYF	TGTGCCAGCAGTTTTAGACTCTCCTACGAGCAGTACTTC
TRBV19	NA	NA	TRBJ1-1	CASSIYTEAFF	TGTGCCAGTAGTATTTACACTGAAGCTTTCTTT
TRBV28	NA	few	TRBJ2-3	CASSLDAAVLDTQYF	TGTGCCAGCAGTTTAGACGCGGCCGTACTGGATACGCAGTATTTT
TRBV11-2	NA	NA	TRBJ2-4	CASSPEQKNIQYF	TGTGCCAGCAGCCCAGAACAGAAAAACATTCAGTACTTC
TRBV7-6	TRBD2	NA	TRBJ2-3	CASSPTVAGDTQYF	TGTGCCAGCAGCCCTACGGTAGCGGGAGATACGCAGTATTTT
TRBV5-1	TRBD2	NA	TRBJ2-1	CASSVLGEGLEQFF	TGCGCCAGCAGCGTACTGGGGGAGGGCCTAGAGCAGTTCTTC
TRBV18	NA	NA	TRBJ2-4	CASSPPGSPQAKNIQYF	TGTGCCAGCTCACCACCGGGGTCCCCCCAAGCCAAAAACATTCAGTACTTC
TRBV18	NA	NA	TRBJ2-5	CASSRGDRNTQVGTQYF	TGTGCCAGCTCACGGGGAGACAGAAATACCCAAGTCGGGACCCAGTACTTC
TRBV6-6	TRBD1	NA	TRBJ1-2	CASRGQGGLYGYTF	TGTGCCAGCAGAGGACAGGGAGGACTCTATGGCTACACCTTC
TRBV9	TRBD2	NA	TRBJ2-5	CASSRGGRETQYF	TGTGCCAGCAGTCGGGGGGGCCGGGAGACCCAGTACTTC
TRBV19	TRBD2	NA	TRBJ2-3	CASSTGTSGGTDTQYF	TGTGCCAGTAGTACCGGGACTAGCGGCGGCACAGATACGCAGTATTTT
TRBV27	NA	NA	TRBJ1-6	CASSRVGSGSPLHF	TGTGCCAGCAGTAGAGTGGGTTCCGGCTCACCCCTCCACTTT
TRBV2	TRBD1	NA	TRBJ2-4	CASGPAGTGGNIQYF	TGTGCCAGTGGACCCGCCGGGACAGGTGGGAACATTCAGTACTTC
TRBV10-3	TRBD2	NA	TRBJ2-2	CAISRLAGRRNTGELFF	TGTGCCATTTCCAGACTAGCGGGTAGACGAAACACCGGGGAGCTGTTTTTT
TRBV4-1	TRBD2	NA	TRBJ2-1	CASSQREGSYNEQFF	TGCGCCAGCAGCCAGAGGGAGGGATCCTACAATGAGCAGTTCTTC
TRBV6-6	NA	NA	TRBJ1-1	CASIEAHMNTEAFF	TGTGCCAGCATTGAGGCGCACATGAACACTGAAGCTTTCTTT